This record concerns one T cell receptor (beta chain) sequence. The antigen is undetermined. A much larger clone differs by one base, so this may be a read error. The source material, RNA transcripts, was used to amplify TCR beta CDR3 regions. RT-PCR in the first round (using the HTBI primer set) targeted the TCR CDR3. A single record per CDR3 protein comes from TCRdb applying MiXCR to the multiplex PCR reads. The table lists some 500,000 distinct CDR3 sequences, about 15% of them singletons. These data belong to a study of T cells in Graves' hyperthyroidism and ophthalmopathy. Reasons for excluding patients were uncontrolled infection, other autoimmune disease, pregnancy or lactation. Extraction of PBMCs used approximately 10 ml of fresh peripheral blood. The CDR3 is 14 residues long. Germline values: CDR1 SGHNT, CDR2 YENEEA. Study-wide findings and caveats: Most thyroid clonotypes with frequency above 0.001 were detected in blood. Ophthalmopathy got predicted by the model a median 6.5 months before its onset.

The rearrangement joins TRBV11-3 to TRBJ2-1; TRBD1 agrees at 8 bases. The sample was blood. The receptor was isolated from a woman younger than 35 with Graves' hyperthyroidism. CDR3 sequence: CASGFRGLDDEQFF. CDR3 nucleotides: TGTGCCAGCGGCTTCAGGGGGCTCGATGATGAGCAGTTCTTC.